This T cell receptor (beta chain) was obtained from a study of regulatory T cells in long-lasting Graves disease. Notes on the study in general: Those with persistent Graves' had less TCR diversity than newly diagnosed patients. Sample size, which was small, may have reduced accuracy.

Library construction for TCR beta used iRepertoire HTBI primers and Arm-PCR of CDR3 regions. Via MiXCR, TCRdb re-called the multiplex PCR reads, giving one row per CDR3 protein. The repertoire holds a few hundred thousand distinct CDR3 sequences, with approximately 23% as singletons. Unmatched junction bases numbered 6, after V lost 6 bases and J lost 5 bases. The germline V gene encodes CDR1 SGHAT and CDR2 FQNNGV. This CDR3 spans 13 amino acids. This clonotype showed up many times. Its antigen is unidentified. Time point reported: persistent/refractory GD, antithyroid drugs over 5 years with positive TRAb. PBMC-extracted RNA yielded the TCR library. From an endocrinology department in Xi'an, China, came the patients. Tubes containing EDTA received about 9.4 milliliters of drawn peripheral blood.

The clonotype originates from a woman aged 40 to 50 with Graves disease. Material: peripheral blood mononuclear cells (PBMCs), obtained when the disease was refractory, from a patient treated with antithyroid drugs. The chain employs TRBV11-2 and TRBJ2-5; 7 positions match TRBD1. CDR3 amino acids: CASSKGQTETQYF. CDR3 coding DNA: TGTGCCAGCAGTAAGGGACAGACCGAGACCCAGTACTTC.